Ten or more counts support the clone carrying this T cell receptor (beta chain). The sample belongs to a study of blood T cell repertoires in COVID-19. Study-wide background: The United States, Italy and Spain provided the acute and convalescent COVID-19 samples. T cells, B-cell-depleted T cells, or PBMCs supplied cDNA or gDNA.

Clones were sequenced by immunoSEQ multiplex PCR, and TCRdb holds only the in-frame ones, with some missing. Found here are a few hundred thousand clones, around 86% of them singletons; the top ten hold about 9.4%. Germline values: CDR1 GTSNPN, CDR2 SVGIG (reference sequence). V was pared by 1 base and J by 10 bases, with 11 bases between. The CDR3 runs to 13 residues. Categorization into cohorts depended on clinical history that participants reported. The chain carries TRBV30 and TRBJ1-6; D gene unclear. The receptor was derived from a woman aged 18-29 years who had recovered from COVID-19. The sequencing input was PBMCs or T cells enriched from blood (not recorded which). As DNA, the CDR3 is TGTGCCTGGAGTGGTCAGGAGGCCTCACCCCTCCACTTT. Translating gives CAWSGQEASPLHF.